This T cell receptor beta chain was documented in a study of cytomegalovirus exposure and HLA in healthy donors. General study points: Indistinguishable V segments such as TRBV6-2 and TRBV6-3 were excluded.

This clone was recorded a few times. What it recognizes is unknown. Germline lookup yields CDR1 LGHNA and CDR2 YSLEER. The CDR3 spans 14 residues. V shed 5 bases and J 1 base; nucleotides not matched to a gene: 2. The PCR had 60 Vbeta and 13 Jbeta primers. Assay: immunoSEQ multiplex PCR; the TCRdb copy retains only in-frame clones and omits some. The sample comprises approximately 150,000 clones, 80% of which are singletons, and 4.5% to 5.5% rests with the top ten. The sequence was collected from a man aged 40-49 years in good health and CMV-seronegative. Sequenced: PBMCs. The gene calls are TRBV4-3 and TRBJ2-7; 10 bases are shared with TRBD1. The CDR3: CASSVGQGSYEQYF. Here the CDR3 DNA reads TGCGCCAGCAGCGTGGGACAGGGGTCCTACGAGCAGTACTTC.